This T cell receptor beta chain was recovered during a study of cytomegalovirus exposure and HLA in healthy donors. With 60 Vbeta and 13 Jbeta primers, the PCR was carried out. Sequenced by immunoSEQ multiplex PCR; TCRdb stores in-frame clones only, minus some. This repertoire shows 80,000 to 100,000 clones, around 70% found once; its top ten account for 2% to 2.5%. Worth noting for this clone: Its antigen is currently unknown.

Study-level points and caveats: Fewer N-insertions (relative to the roughly 720-donor mean) were reportedly seen in an Asian-associated ancestry cluster in a later analysis. Productive rates of about 87% or about 30% were seen for most TCR beta V segments in an earlier analysis.

The CDR3 sequence is 15 residues long. Germline trimming cut 1 base from V and 8 bases from J; bases unmatched to any gene: 5. Per germline, CDR1 SGHTA and CDR2 FQGTGA. This chain joins TRBV7-3 and TRBJ2-1; 10 nucleotides align to TRBD2. The clonotype comes from a man aged 45-65 years in good health and CMV-seronegative. The material sequenced was PBMCs. CDR3 sequence: CASSLISSGSDEQFF. CDR3 DNA: TGTGCCAGCAGCTTAATTTCTAGCGGGAGCGATGAGCAGTTCTTC.